This TCR beta chain was found in a study of blood T cell repertoires in COVID-19. A single count supports this clone. The method was immunoSEQ multiplex PCR; TCRdb's version includes in-frame clones alone and lacks a portion of them. The sample gives roughly 110,000 clones, roughly 90% of which show up once; 4.5% to 6% is in the top ten. CDR3 size: 12 residues. V lost 6 bases and J lost 8, with 8 bases in between. Per germline, CDR1 MNHEY and CDR2 SVGAGI. V is TRBV6-5 and J is TRBJ1-6; no clear D. The receptor was isolated from a man aged 35-49 years with active or convalescent COVID-19. Sample: peripheral blood. The CDR3 loop is CASSLRDSPLHF. The DNA of the CDR3 is TGTGCCAGCAGCCTACGGGATTCACCCCTCCACTTT.